This T cell receptor (beta chain) is from a study of Tregs in tolerant kidney transplant recipients. Study observations and caveats: Changing PCR primers prevented nucleotide comparison between some patients' samples. Tregs expanded with activated donor B cells seemed most donor-specific.

The CDR3 runs 12 residues. The germline V gene encodes CDR1 SGHDT and CDR2 YYEEEE. V lost 4 bases, J lost 4 bases, and 6 bases lay in between. Regarding this clone: The antigen is undetermined.

Related graft donors supplied nonmyeloablative bone marrow transplants, and mixed chimerism was transient. Unstimulated Tregs (CD4+CD25+CD127-) and CD4+CD25- non-Tregs were sorted from PBMCs. The table came from immunoSEQ multiplex PCR; TCRdb's copy has only in-frame clones and leaves some out. The sample lists about 81,000 clones, 91% occurring once. Sample: CD4+ T cells from blood (PBMCs), taken 24 months after the transplant. This rearrangement joins TRBV5-6 to TRBJ1-5, with D unresolved. The source is a human patient who received a combined kidney and bone marrow transplant. Some T cells may have originated in the graft donor. The CDR3 sequence: CASSRLNQPQHF. In DNA, the CDR3 is TGTGCCAGCAGCCGACTGAATCAGCCCCAGCATTTT.